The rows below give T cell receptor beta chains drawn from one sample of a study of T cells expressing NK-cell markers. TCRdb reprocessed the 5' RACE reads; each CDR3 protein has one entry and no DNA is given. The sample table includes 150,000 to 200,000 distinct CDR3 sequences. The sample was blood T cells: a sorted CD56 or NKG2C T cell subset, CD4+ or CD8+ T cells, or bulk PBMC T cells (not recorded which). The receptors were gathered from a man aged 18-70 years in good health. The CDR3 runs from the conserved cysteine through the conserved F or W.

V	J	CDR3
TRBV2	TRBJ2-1	CASSERGSHNEQFF
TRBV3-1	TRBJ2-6	CASSPFRDRLAGANVLTF
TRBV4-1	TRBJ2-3	CASSQALQGGKTHTQYF
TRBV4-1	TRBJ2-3	CASSPYNQAGFSTDTQYF
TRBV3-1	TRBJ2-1	CASSQDGNRGNFYNEQFF
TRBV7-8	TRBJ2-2	CASSLGGARATNTGELFF
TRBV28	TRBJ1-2	CASSPDRENPYGYTF
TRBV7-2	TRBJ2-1	CASSLGVGISHNEQFF
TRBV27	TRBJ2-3	CASSSPGGHTDTQYF
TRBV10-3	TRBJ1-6	CAISDPDYNSPLHF
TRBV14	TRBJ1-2	CASSGAGTYGYTF
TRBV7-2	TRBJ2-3	CASSLAGRRKDTQYF
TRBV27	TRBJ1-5	CASSYIRDLNQPQHF
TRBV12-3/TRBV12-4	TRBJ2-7	CASSSLLEPTRQYF
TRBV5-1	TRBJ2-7	CASSLTGAYEQYF
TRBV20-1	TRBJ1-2	CSASRGGDGYTF
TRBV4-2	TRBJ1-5	CASSQDWSERNQPQHF
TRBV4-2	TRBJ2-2	CASSQDWTPGELFF
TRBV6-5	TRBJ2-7	CASSYSASDEQYF
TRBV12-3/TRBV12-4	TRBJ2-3	CASTPTGGSTDTQYF
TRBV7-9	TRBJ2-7	CAVPRDRGSYEQYF
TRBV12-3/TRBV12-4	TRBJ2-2	CASKHSLLGTGELFF
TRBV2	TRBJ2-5	CASSEVADNQETQYF
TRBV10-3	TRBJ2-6	CAISPSGGGSGANVLTF
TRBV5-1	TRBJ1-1	CASSYYPGETNTEAFF
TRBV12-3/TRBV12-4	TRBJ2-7	CASSLDGAWGEQYF
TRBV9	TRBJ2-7	CASSSSSGGPVYEQYF
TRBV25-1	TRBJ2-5	CASSVEGLETQYF
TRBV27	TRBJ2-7	CASSPAGTGSYEQYF
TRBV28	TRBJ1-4	CASRIEREGVSANEKLFF
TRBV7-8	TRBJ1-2	CASSLRNDNYGYTF
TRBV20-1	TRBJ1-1	CSARDGGVNTEAFF
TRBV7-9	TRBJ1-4	CASSDPDRDEKLFF
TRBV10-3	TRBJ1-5	CATEKEGYSNQPQHF
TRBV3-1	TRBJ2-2	CASSHPIAGHTGELFF
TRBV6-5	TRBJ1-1	CASSYGGENSNTEAFF
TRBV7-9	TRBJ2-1	CASSTTTSYNEQFF
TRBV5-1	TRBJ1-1	CASSVQGVEAFF
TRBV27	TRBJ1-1	CASSFSSTGVAFF
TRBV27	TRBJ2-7	CASRDRVSHEQYF
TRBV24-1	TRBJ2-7	CATSDTGYEQYF
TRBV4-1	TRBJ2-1	CASSHSGAGVTYNEQFF
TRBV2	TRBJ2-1	CASKGRLSYNEQFF
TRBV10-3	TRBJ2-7	CAISDAGPGGYEQYF
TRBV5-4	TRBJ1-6	CASSLEGGGRNGYNSPLHF
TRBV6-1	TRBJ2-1	CASSTGLAGDEQFF
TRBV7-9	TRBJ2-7	CASSTSRQGGNYEQYF
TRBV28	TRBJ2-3	CASTERAGGITDTQYF
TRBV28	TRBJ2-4	CASRVRYPKYTKNIQYF
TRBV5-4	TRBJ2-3	CASSSGPTSFADTQYF
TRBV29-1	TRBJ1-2	CSVATGVYGYTF